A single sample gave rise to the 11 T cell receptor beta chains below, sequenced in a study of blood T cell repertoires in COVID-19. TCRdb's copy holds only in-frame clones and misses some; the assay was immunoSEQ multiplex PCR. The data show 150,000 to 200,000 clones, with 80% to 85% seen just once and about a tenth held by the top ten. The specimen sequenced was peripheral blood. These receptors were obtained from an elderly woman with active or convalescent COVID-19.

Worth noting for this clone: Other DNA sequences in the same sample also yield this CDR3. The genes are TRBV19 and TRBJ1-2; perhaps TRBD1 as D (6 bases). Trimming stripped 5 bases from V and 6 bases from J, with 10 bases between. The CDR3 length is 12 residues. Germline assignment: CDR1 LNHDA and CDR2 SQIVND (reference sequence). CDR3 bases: TGTGCCAGTAGTCGGCAGGGGAATGGCTACACCTTC. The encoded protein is CASSRQGNGYTF.

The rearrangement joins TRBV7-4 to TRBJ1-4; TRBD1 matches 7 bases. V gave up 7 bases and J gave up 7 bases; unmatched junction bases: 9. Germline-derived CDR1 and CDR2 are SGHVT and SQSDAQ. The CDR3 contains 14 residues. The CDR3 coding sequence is TGTGCCAGCACCCCTCAGGGGGTAGCTGAAAAACTGTTTTTT. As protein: CASTPQGVAEKLFF.

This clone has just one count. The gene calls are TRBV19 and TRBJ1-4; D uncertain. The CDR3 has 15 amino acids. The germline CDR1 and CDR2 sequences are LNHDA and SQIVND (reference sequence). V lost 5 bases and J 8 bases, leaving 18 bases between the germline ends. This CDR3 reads CASSLPGFRGEKLFF. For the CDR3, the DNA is TGTGCCAGTAGTCTACCGGGATTCCGAGGGGAAAAACTGTTTTTT. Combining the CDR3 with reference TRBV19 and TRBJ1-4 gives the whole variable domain DGGITQSPKYLFRKEGQNVTLSCEQNLNHDAMYWYRQDPGQGLRLIYYSQIVNDFQKGDIAEGYSVSREKKESFPLTVTSAQKNPTAFYLCASSLPGFRGEKLFFGSGTQLSVL.

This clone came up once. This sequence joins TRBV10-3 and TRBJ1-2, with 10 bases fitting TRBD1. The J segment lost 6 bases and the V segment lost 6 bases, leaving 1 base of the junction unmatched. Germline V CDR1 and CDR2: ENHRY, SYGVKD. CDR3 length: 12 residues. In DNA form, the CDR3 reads TGTGCCATCAGCGGGACAGGGGATGGCTACACCTTC. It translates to CAISGTGDGYTF.

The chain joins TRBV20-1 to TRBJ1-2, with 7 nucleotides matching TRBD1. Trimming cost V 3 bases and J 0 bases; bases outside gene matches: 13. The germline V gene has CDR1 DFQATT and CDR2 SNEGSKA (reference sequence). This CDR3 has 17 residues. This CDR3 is CSASPRGTTLANYGYTF. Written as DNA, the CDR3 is TGCAGTGCTAGTCCCAGGGGGACCACTTTAGCTAACTATGGCTACACCTTC.

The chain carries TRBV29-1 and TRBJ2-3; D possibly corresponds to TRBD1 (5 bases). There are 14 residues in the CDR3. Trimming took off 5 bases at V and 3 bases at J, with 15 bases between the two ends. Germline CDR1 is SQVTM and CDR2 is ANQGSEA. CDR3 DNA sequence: TGCAGCGTTAGTGGTCAGGGAAGGACAGATACGCAGTATTTT. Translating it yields CSVSGQGRTDTQYF.

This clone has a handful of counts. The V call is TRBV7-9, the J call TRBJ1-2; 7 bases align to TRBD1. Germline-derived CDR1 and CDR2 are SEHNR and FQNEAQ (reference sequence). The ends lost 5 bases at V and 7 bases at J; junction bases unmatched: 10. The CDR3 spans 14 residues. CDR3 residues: CASSEGTVGAGYTF. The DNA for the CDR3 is TGTGCCAGCAGCGAAGGGACAGTTGGGGCTGGCTACACCTTC.

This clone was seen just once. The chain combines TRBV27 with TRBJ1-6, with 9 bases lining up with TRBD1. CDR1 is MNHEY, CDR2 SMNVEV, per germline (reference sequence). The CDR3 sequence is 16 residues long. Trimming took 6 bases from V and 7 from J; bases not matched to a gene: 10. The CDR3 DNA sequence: TGTGCCAGCAGCCTGTCACCGGGACAGGGAAATTCACCCCTCCACTTT. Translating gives CASSLSPGQGNSPLHF.

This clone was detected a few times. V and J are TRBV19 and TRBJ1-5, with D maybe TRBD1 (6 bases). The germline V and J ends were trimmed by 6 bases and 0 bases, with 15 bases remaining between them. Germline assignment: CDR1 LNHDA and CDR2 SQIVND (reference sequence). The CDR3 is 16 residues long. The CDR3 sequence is CASSSRGTYSNQPQHF. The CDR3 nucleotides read TGTGCCAGTAGCTCCAGGGGAACTTATAGCAATCAGCCCCAGCATTTT.

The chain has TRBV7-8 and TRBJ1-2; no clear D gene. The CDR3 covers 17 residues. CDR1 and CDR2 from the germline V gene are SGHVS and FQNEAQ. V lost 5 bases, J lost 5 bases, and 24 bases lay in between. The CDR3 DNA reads TGTGCCAGCAGCGCTCATTCCGCGTTCCTTCCCGTTTATGGCTACACCTTC. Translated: CASSAHSAFLPVYGYTF.

CDR3 sequence reads: CASSLAGSTYNEQFF. As DNA, the CDR3 is TGTGCCAGCAGTTTAGCGGGGTCCACCTACAATGAGCAGTTCTTC. This chain uses TRBV27 with TRBJ2-1; TRBD2 might be the D (6 bases). The V end lost 2 bases, the J end lost 2 bases, and 10 bases lay between the germline ends. The CDR3 is 15 amino acids. Germline V gene sequence: CDR1 MNHEY, CDR2 SMNVEV (reference sequence).